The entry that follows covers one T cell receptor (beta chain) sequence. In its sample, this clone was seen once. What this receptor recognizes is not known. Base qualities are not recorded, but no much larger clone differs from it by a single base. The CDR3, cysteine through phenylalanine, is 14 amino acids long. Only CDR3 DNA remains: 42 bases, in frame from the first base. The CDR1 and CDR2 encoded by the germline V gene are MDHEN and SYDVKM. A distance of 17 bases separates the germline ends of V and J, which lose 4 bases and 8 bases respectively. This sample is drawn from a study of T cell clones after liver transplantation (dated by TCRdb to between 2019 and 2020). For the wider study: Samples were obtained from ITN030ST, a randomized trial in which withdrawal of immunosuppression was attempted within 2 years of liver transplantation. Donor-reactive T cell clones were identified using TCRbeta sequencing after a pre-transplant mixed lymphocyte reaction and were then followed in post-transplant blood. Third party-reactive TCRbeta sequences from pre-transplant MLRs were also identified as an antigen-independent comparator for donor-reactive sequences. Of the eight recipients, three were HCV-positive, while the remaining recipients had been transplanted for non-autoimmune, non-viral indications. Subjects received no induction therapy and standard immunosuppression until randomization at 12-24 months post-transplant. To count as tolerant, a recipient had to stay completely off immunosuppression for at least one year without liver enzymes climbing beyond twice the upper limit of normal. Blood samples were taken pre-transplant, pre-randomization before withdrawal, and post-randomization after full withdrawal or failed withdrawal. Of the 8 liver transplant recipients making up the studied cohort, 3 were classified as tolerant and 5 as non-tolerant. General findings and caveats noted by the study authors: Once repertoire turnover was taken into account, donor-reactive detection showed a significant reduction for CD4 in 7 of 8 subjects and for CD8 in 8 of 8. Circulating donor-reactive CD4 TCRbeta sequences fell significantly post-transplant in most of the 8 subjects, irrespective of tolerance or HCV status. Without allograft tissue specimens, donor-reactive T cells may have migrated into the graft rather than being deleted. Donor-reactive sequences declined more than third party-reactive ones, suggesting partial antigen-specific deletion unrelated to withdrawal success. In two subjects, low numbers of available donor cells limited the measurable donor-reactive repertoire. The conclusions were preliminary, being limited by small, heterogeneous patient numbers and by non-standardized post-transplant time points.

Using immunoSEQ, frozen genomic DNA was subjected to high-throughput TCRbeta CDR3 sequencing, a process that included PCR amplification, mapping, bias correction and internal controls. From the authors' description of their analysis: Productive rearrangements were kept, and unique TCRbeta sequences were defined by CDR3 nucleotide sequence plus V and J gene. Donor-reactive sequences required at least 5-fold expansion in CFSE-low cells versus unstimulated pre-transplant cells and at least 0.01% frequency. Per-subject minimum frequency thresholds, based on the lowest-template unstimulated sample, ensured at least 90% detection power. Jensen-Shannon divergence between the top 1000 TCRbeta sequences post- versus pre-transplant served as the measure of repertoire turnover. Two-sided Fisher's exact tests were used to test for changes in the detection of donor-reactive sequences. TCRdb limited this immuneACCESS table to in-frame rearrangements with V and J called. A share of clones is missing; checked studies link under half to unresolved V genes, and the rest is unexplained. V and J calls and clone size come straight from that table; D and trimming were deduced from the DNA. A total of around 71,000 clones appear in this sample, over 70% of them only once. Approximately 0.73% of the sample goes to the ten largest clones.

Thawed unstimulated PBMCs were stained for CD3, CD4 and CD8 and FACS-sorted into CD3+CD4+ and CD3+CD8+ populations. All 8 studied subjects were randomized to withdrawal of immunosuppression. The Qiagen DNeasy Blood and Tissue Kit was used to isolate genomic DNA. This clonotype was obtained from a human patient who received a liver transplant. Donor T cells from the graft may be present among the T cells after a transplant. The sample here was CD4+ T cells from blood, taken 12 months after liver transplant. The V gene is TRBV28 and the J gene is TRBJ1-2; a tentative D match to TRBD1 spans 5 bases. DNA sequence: TGTGCCAGCAGTTCCCCGGGGTCAGGGAAAGGCTACACCTTC. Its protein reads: CASSSPGSGKGYTF.